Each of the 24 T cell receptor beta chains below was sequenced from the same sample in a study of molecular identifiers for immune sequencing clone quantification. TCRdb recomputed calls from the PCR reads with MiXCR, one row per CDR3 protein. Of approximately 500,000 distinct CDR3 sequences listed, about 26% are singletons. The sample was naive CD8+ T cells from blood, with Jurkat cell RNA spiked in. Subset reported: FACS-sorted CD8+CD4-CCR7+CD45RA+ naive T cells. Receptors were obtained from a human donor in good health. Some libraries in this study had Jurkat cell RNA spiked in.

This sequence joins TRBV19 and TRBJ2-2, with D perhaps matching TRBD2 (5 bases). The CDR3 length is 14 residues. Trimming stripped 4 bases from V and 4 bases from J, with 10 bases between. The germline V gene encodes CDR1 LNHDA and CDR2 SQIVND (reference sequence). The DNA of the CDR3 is TGTGCCAGTAGTACGGGGAGCTCCACCGGGGAGCTGTTTTTT. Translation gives CASSTGSSTGELFF.

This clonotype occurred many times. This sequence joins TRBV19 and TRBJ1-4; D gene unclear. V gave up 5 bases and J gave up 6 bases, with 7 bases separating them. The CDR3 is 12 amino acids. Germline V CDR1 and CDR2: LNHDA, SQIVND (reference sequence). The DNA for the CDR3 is TGTGCCAGTAGTCCCGAAGATGAAAAACTGTTTTTT. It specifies CASSPEDEKLFF.

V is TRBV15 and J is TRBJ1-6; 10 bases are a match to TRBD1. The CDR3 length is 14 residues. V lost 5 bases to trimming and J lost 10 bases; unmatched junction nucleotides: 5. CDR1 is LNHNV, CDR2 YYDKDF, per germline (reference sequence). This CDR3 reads CATSSDRGPSPLHF. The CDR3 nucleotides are TGTGCCACCAGCTCCGACAGGGGGCCATCACCCCTCCACTTT.

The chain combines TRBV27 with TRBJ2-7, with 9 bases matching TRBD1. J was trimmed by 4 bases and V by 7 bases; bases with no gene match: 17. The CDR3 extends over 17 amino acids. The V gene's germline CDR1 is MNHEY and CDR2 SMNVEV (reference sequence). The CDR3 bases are TGTGCCAGCAAGGACAGGGGAGGATGGGGACTGACTTACGAGCAGTACTTC. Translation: CASKDRGGWGLTYEQYF.

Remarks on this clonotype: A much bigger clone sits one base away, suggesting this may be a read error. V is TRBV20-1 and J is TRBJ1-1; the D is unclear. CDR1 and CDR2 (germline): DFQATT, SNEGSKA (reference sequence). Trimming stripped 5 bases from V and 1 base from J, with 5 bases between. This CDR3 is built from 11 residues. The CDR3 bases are TGCAGTGCTCCAGAGAACACTGAAGCTTTCTTT. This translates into CSAPENTEAFF.

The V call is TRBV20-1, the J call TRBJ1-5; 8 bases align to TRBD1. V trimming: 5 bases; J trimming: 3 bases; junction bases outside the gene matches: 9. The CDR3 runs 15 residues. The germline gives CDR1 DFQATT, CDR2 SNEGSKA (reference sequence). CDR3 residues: CSADSAGGTNQPQHF. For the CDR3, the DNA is TGCAGTGCTGACTCCGCAGGGGGCACCAATCAGCCCCAGCATTTT.

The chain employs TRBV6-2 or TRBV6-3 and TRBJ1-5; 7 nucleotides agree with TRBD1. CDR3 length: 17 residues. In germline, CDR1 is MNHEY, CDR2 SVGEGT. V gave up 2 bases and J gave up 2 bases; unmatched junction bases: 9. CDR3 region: CASSYGAGGSGNQPQHF. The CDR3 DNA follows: TGTGCCAGCAGTTACGGGGCAGGGGGTTCGGGCAATCAGCCCCAGCATTTT.

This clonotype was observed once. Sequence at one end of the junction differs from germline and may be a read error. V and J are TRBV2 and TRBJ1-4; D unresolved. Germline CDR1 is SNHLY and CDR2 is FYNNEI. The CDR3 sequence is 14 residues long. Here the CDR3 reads CASSAAPTNEELFF. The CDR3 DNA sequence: TGTGCCAGCAGTGCGGCGCCCACTAATGAAGAACTGTTTTTT.

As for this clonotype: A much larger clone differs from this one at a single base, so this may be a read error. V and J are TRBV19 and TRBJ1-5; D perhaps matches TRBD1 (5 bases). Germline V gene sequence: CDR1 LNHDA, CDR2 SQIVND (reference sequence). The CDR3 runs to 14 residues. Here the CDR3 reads CASTYDPRGQPQQF. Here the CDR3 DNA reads TGTGCCAGTACCTATGACCCTAGGGGTCAGCCCCAGCAGTTT.

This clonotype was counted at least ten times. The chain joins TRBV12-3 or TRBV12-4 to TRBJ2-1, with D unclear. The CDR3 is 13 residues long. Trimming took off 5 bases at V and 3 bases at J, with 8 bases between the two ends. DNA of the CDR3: TGTGCCAGCAGTCTGGAGATCTACAATGAGCAGTTCTTC. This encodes CASSLEIYNEQFF.

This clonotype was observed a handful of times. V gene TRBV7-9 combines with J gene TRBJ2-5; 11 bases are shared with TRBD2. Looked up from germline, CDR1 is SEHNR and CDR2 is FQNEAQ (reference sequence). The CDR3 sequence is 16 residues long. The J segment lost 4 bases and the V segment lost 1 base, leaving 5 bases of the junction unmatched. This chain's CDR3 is CASSLGGLAAAETQYF. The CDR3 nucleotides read TGTGCCAGCAGCTTAGGGGGACTAGCGGCCGCAGAGACCCAGTACTTC.

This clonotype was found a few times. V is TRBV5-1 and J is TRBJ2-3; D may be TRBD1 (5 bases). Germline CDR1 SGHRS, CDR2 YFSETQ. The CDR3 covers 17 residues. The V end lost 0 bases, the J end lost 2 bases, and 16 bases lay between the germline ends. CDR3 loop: CASSLEGASLFTDTQYF. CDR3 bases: TGCGCCAGCAGCTTGGAAGGGGCTAGTCTATTCACAGATACGCAGTATTTT.

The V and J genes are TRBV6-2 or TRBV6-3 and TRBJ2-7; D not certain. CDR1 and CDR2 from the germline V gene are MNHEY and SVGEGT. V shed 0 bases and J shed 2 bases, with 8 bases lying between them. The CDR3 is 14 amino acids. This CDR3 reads CASSYSSYTYEQYF. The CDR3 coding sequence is TGTGCCAGCAGTTACTCATCTTATACCTACGAGCAGTACTTC.

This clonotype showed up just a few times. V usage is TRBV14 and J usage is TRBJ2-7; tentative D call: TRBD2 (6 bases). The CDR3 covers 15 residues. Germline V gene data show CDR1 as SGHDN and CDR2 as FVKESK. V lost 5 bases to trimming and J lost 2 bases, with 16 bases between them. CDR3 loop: CASSSGTDGPYEQYF. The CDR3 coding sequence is TGTGCCAGCAGCTCCGGGACTGACGGTCCCTACGAGCAGTACTTC.

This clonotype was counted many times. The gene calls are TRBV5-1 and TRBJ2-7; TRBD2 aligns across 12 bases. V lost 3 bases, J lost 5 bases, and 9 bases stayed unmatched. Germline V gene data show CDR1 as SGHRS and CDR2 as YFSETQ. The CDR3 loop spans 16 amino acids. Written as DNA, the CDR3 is TGCGCCAGCAGCTCTCGGACTAGCGGGATAGGCGACGAGCAGTACTTC. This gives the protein CASSSRTSGIGDEQYF.

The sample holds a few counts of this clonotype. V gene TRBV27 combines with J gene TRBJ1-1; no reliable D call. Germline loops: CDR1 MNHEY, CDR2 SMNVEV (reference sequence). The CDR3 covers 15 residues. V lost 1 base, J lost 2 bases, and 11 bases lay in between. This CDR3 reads CASSLWPGSNTEAFF. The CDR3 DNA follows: TGTGCCAGCAGTTTATGGCCGGGATCAAACACTGAAGCTTTCTTT.

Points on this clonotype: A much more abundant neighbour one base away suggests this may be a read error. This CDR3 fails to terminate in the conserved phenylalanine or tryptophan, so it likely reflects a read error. This CDR3 is CASSSLIGGASPLHL. The CDR3 region has the DNA TGTGCCAGCAGCTCCCTGATCGGGGGGGCTTCACCCCTCCACCTT. V usage is TRBV7-9 and J usage is TRBJ1-6; D possibly corresponds to TRBD1 (6 bases). The V end lost 4 bases, the J end lost 9 bases, and 16 bases lay between the germline ends. The CDR3 spans 15 residues. CDR1 and CDR2 (germline): SEHNR, FQNEAQ (reference sequence).

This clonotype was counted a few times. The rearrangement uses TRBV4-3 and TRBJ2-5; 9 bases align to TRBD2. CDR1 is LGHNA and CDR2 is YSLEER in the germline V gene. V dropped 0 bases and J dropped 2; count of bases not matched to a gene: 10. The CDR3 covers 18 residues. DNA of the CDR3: TGCGCCAGCAGCCAAGATGCGCGGGGGGGGGTCCAACAAGAGACCCAGTACTTC. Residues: CASSQDARGGVQQETQYF.

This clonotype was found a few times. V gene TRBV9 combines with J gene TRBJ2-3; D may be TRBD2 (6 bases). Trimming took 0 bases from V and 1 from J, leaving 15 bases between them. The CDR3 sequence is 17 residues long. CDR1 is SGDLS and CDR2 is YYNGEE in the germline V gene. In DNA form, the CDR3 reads TGTGCCAGCAGCGTAGGTAGCCCTAGCGCGGGCACAGATACGCAGTATTTT. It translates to CASSVGSPSAGTDTQYF.

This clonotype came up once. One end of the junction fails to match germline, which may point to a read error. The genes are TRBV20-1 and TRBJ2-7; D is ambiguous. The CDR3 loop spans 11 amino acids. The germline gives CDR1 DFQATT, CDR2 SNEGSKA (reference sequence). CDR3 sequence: CSARSNYVQYF. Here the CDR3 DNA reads TGCAGTGCTAGATCCAACTACGTGCAGTACTTC.

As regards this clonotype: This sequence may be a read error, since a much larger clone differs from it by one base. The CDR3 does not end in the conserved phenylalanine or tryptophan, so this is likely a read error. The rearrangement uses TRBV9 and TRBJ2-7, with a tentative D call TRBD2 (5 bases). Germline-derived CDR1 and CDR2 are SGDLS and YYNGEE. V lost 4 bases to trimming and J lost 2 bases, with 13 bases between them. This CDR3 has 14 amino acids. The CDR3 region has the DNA TGTGCCAGCAGCTTGGGGAGCCCCACCTACGAGCAGTACCTC. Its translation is CASSLGSPTYEQYL.

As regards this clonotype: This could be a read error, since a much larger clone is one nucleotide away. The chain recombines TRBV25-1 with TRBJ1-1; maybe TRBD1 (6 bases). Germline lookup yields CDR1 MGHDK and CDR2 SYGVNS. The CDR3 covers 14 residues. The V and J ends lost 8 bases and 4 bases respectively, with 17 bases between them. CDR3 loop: CASGQGSDGTEAFF. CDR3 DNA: TGTGCCAGCGGTCAGGGGTCGGATGGCACTGAAGCTTTCTTT. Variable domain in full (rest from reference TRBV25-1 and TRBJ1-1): EADIYQTPRYLVIGTGKKITLECSQTMGHDKMYWYQQDPGMELHLIHYSYGVNSTEKGDLSSESTVSRIRTEHFPLTLESARPSHTSQYLCASGQGSDGTEAFFGQGTRLTVV.

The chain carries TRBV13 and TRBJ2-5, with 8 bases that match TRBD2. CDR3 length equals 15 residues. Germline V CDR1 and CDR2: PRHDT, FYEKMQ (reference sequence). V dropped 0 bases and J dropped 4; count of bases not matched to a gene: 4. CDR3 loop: CASSLGRTSLETQYF. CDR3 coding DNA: TGTGCCAGCAGCTTAGGGCGGACTAGCTTAGAGACCCAGTACTTC.

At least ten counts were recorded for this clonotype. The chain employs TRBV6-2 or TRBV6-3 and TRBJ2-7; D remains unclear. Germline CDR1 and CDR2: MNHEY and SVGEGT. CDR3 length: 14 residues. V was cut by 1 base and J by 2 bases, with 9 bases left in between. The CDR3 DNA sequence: TGTGCCAGCAGTTACTGGAGCAGGCCCTACGAGCAGTACTTC. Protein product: CASSYWSRPYEQYF.